The rows below give T cell receptor beta chains drawn from one sample of a study of T cell repertoires in cytomegalovirus infection. TCRdb independently ran MiXCR on the reads; one entry per CDR3 protein. The sample has roughly 920,000 distinct CDR3 sequences, 30% to 40% seen once; the top ten hold 13%. These receptors' targets are unknown. Material: cultured CD8+ T cells from PBMCs, obtained from culture after CMV antigen stimulation. These receptors were collected from a human donor in good health (CMV status not recorded). Some clones in this sample may be carry-over from other donors' samples. Each CDR3 is given with its conserved first and last residue. Each record gives: J gene, V gene, D gene, clone size, CDR3 protein, CDR3 DNA. D genes are given only for firm matches. Size is omitted from some rows. Given values are once, few, many or a class for expanded clones.

>TRBJ1-1|TRBV2|-|-
CASVGKNTFGTEAFF
TGTGCCAGCGTAGGGAAGAACACTTTTGGAACTGAAGCTTTCTTT
>TRBJ1-5|TRBV7-2|-|many
CASSLWTDSNQPQHF
TGTGCCAGCAGCTTATGGACAGATTCTAATCAGCCCCAGCATTTT
>TRBJ1-1|TRBV6-1|-|once
CASSKFDRKDMDTEAFF
TGTGCCAGCAGCAAGTTCGACCGAAAAGACATGGACACTGAAGCTTTCTTT
>TRBJ1-2|TRBV7-9|-|-
CASSLAASESNYGYTF
TGTGCCAGCAGCCTAGCGGCGTCCGAGTCGAACTATGGCTACACCTTC
>TRBJ2-1|TRBV9|TRBD2|-
CASSVEGSGGSSYNEQFF
TGTGCCAGCAGCGTAGAGGGTAGCGGGGGGAGCTCCTACAATGAGCAGTTCTTC
>TRBJ2-5|TRBV7-6|TRBD2|few
CASSDGAGGAGTQYF
TGTGCCAGCAGCGACGGGGCGGGGGGCGCAGGGACCCAGTACTTC
>TRBJ2-1|TRBV19|-|-
CASSISPLNEQFF
TGTGCCAGTAGTATCTCCCCCCTCAATGAGCAGTTCTTC
>TRBJ1-4|TRBV7-6|TRBD1|many
CASSLATGDEKLFF
TGTGCCAGCAGCTTGGCGACAGGGGATGAAAAACTGTTTTTT
>TRBJ2-7|TRBV5-4|-|few
CASSSTSEQYF
TGTGCCAGCAGCTCGACATCAGAGCAGTACTTC
>TRBJ2-5|TRBV28|TRBD2|many
CASSLKFASGQETQYF
TGTGCCAGCAGTTTAAAATTCGCTAGCGGACAAGAGACCCAGTACTTC
>TRBJ1-4|TRBV7-9|-|few
CASSVQGSKLFF
TGTGCCAGCAGCGTACAGGGTAGTAAGCTGTTTTTT
>TRBJ2-3|TRBV6-2/TRBV6-3|TRBD2|few
CASSYGLAGMDTQYF
TGTGCCAGCAGTTACGGCCTAGCGGGGATGGATACGCAGTATTTT
>TRBJ2-1|TRBV12-3/TRBV12-4|-|many
CASSLVSHNEQFF
TGTGCCAGCAGTTTGGTCAGTCACAATGAGCAGTTCTTC
>TRBJ2-3|TRBV27|-|-
CASRFTSTDTQYF
TGTGCCAGCAGGTTTACTAGCACAGATACGCAGTATTTT
>TRBJ2-5|TRBV7-6|-|-
CASSLRGNGETQYF
TGTGCCAGCAGCCTTAGAGGAAATGGGGAGACCCAGTACTTC
>TRBJ1-2|TRBV6-5|TRBD1|-
CASSTGGGGQAHYGYTF
TGTGCCAGCAGTACGGGGGGGGGAGGACAGGCCCACTATGGCTACACCTTC
>TRBJ1-1|TRBV12-3/TRBV12-4|-|few
CASTITQGQTEAFF
TGTGCCAGCACCATAACCCAGGGGCAAACTGAAGCTTTCTTT